The 3 T cell receptor beta chains reported below all come from one sample, sequenced in a study of control samples from healthy donors and cancer patients. Assay: immunoSEQ multiplex PCR; the TCRdb copy retains only in-frame clones and omits some. This table holds approximately 79,000 clones, around nine tenths found once. The sequenced material came from blood. The origin of the receptors is a man aged 45-65 years in good health.

V is TRBV9 and J is TRBJ1-3, with D perhaps matching TRBD1 (5 bases). The CDR3 spans 16 residues. Germline CDR1 is SGDLS and CDR2 is YYNGEE. V lost 0 bases to trimming and J lost 3 bases, with 13 bases between them. Written as DNA, the CDR3 is TGTGCCAGCAGCGTAGTCGCAGGGTTCGGTGGAAACACCATATATTTT. Protein product: CASSVVAGFGGNTIYF. The variable domain in full, with the rest retrieved from reference TRBV9 and TRBJ1-3, is DSGVTQTPKHLITATGQRVTLRCSPRSGDLSVYWYQQSLDQGLQFLIQYYNGEERAKGNILERFSAQQFPDLHSELNLSSLELGDSALYFCASSVVAGFGGNTIYFGEGSWLTVV.

This clone came up a few times. The chain links TRBV6-5 to TRBJ2-4; possibly TRBD1 for D (6 bases). The V and J ends lost 2 bases and 5 bases respectively, with 10 bases between them. The CDR3 extends over 14 amino acids. Germline V gene sequence: CDR1 MNHEY, CDR2 SVGAGI. The CDR3 DNA reads as TGTGCCAGCAGTTACGACAGGCGAGAAAACATTCAGTACTTC. Translating it yields CASSYDRRENIQYF.

The CDR3 here is CASTRGATDTQYF. CDR3 nucleotide sequence: TGTGCCAGCACCCGGGGGGCTACAGATACGCAGTATTTT. V usage is TRBV6-5 and J usage is TRBJ2-3; D may be TRBD2 (7 bases). Germline values: CDR1 MNHEY, CDR2 SVGAGI. V was trimmed by 7 bases and J by 3 bases, leaving 11 bases between them. The CDR3 loop spans 13 amino acids.